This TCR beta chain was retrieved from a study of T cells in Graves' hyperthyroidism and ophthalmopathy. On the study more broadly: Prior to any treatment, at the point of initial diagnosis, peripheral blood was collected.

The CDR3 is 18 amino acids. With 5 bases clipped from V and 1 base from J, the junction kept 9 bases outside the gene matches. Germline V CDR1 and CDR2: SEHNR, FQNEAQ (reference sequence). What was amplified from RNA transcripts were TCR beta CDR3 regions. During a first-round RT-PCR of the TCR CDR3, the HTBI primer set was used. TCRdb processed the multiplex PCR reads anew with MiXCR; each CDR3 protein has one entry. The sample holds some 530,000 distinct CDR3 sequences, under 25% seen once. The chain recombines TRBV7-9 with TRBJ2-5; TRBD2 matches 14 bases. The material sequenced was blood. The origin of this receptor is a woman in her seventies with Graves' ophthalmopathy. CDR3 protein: CASSLGTSGGPSQETQYF. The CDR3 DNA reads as TGTGCCAGCAGCCTTGGGACTAGCGGGGGCCCATCCCAAGAGACCCAGTACTTC.